The present entry profiles one T cell receptor (beta chain) with its context. TCRdb keeps only in-frame clones here, not all; method: immunoSEQ multiplex PCR. The sample consists of 110,000 to 150,000 clones, about 92% of them appearing once. Trimming took 6 bases from V and 6 from J, leaving 14 bases between them. Germline V gene sequence: CDR1 LNHDA, CDR2 SQIVND (reference sequence). CDR3 length equals 13 residues. This sample is part of a study of T cell responses to AZD1222 COVID-19 vaccine. This sequence joins TRBV19 and TRBJ1-2, with a weak D call TRBD1 (6 bases). The specimen comprised peripheral blood, sampled on day 0 of AZD1222 vaccination. This receptor was obtained from an adult in good health. Written as DNA, the CDR3 is TGTGCCAGTAGCCTAAACAGGGAGCATGGCTACACCTTC. This encodes CASSLNREHGYTF.